A single T cell receptor beta chain is shown here with its context. Clones were sequenced by immunoSEQ multiplex PCR, and TCRdb holds only the in-frame ones, with some missing. The repertoire holds around 2,000,000 clones, with approximately 95% as singletons. The data derive from a study of shared clonotypes between healthy human individuals. Subsets obtained from CD4+ cells comprised CD45RA+ naive and CD45RA-negative memory cells. Germline V gene data show CDR1 as KGHSH and CDR2 as LQKENI. The CDR3 covers 13 residues. The V end was cut by 5 bases, the J end by 6 bases, with 14 bases between. This TCR derives from a man aged 18 to 35 in good health. V gene TRBV18 combines with J gene TRBJ2-7, with D perhaps given as TRBD1 or TRBD2 (5 bases each). Material: naive CD4+ T cells sorted from blood. Documented subset: CD45RA+ positively selected. DNA for the CDR3: TGTGCCAGCTCATTTGGGACGGAAGGCGAGCAGTACTTC. Protein sequence: CASSFGTEGEQYF.